One sample yielded the 16 T cell receptor beta chains listed below, sequenced in a study of CD4 and CD8 cells across lung adenocarcinoma regions (dated by TCRdb to between 2017 and 2018). Library creation used PCR. TCRdb lists the instrument as HiSeq X Ten. The public reads were quality trimmed at Q25 with fastp and then assembled into clones with MiXCR by TCRdb, keeping productive beta chains. CDR3 protein sequences are deduplicated, and each keeps its most common genes and DNA. This sample lists some 23,000 distinct CDR3 sequences; under 60% were detected once. The ten largest clones represent approximately 48% of the sample. What was sequenced was CD8+ T cells from the center of a lung tumor. What this sample's cell subset or site label stands for: tumor center region. The receptors were gathered from a male donor with lung adenocarcinoma. The CD4 and CD8 labels of this study may be unreliable.

This CDR3 is CASARGVAVNTGELFF. In nucleotides, the CDR3 is TGCGCCAGCGCTCGGGGAGTAGCGGTGAACACCGGGGAGCTGTTTTTT. The V call is TRBV5-1, the J call TRBJ2-2; a possible D gene is TRBD2 (6 bases). Looked up from germline, CDR1 is SGHRS and CDR2 is YFSETQ. The CDR3 contains 16 residues. V lost 7 bases to trimming and J lost 1 base, with 17 bases between them.

The V gene is TRBV27, the J gene TRBJ2-3; the match to TRBD2 covers 9 bases. Germline lookup yields CDR1 MNHEY and CDR2 SMNVEV (reference sequence). The V and J ends lost 5 bases and 6 bases, in that order; junction bases with no gene match: 3. The CDR3 spans 13 residues. The CDR3 DNA sequence: TGTGCCAGCAGTCCGCGGGAGGGGGATACGCAGTATTTT. It translates to CASSPREGDTQYF.

In this sample, this clonotype turned up a few times. The chain recombines TRBV6-1 with TRBJ2-3; D call uncertain. The germline V gene encodes CDR1 MNHNS and CDR2 SASEGT. The V gene lost 7 bases and the J gene lost 6 bases, with 17 bases spanning the gap. The CDR3 extends over 14 amino acids. CDR3 residues: CASTGPVGVDTQYF. CDR3 bases: TGTGCCAGCACAGGCCCAGTTGGAGTGGATACGCAGTATTTT.

The chain has TRBV7-2 and TRBJ2-1; 7 nucleotides align to TRBD2. TRBJ2-5 explains the end of the DNA better; the J call may be wrong. The CDR3 totals 13 residues. Germline V lookup: CDR1 SGHTA, CDR2 FQGNSA. The CDR3 protein is CASMQAGRETQYF. As DNA, the CDR3 is TGTGCCAGCATGCAAGCCGGGAGGGAGACCCAGTACTTC.

Note on this clonotype: A junction boundary mismatches the germline segment, possibly from a read error. This chain joins TRBV6-1 and TRBJ2-5; the D call may be TRBD1 or TRBD2 (6 bases each). The CDR3 runs 13 residues. Germline V CDR1 and CDR2: MNHNS, SASEGT. The CDR3 DNA reads as TGTGCCAGCAGTGAGGGGGGCCGAGAGGCCCAGTACTTC. It translates to CASSEGGREAQYF.

J is TRBJ2-1 and V is TRBV6-1, with 9 bases identical to TRBD2. Germline-derived CDR1 and CDR2 are MNHNS and SASEGT. This CDR3 region has 14 residues. With 6 bases clipped from V and 3 bases from J, the junction kept 3 bases outside the gene matches. The CDR3 region is CASSPTSGYNEQFF. The DNA of the CDR3 is TGTGCCAGCAGCCCGACTAGCGGCTACAATGAGCAGTTCTTC.

Note on this clonotype: Compared with germline, one end of the junction differs, possibly owing to a read error. This chain connects TRBV6-1 to TRBJ2-5; 7 positions match TRBD2. This CDR3 spans 16 amino acids. The germline V gene encodes CDR1 MNHNS and CDR2 SASEGT. The CDR3, as DNA: TGTGCCAGCGCGGGGCGCGGGAGCGGCGAGGAAGAGACCCAGTACTTT. The encoded protein is CASAGRGSGEEETQYF.

Here the CDR3 DNA reads TGTGCCAGCAGCACAGGACAGGGTTACATCGAAAAACTGTTTTTT. Translating it yields CASSTGQGYIEKLFF. The rearrangement joins TRBV7-2 to TRBJ1-4, with 8 bases that match TRBD1. The length of the CDR3 is 15 residues. Germline values: CDR1 SGHTA, CDR2 FQGNSA. J lost 8 bases, V lost 5 bases, and 10 bases had no gene match.

This clonotype was seen ten or more times. The V gene is TRBV25-1, the J gene TRBJ1-2, with D tentatively TRBD1 (5 bases). Trimming shortened V by 6 bases and J by 3 bases, and 11 bases separated the two germline ends. The germline V gene encodes CDR1 MGHDK and CDR2 SYGVNS. The CDR3 is made up of 13 amino acids. CDR3 loop: CASSPDMDYGYTF. CDR3 in DNA: TGTGCCAGCAGCCCGGACATGGACTATGGCTACACCTTC.

This rearrangement joins TRBV10-3 to TRBJ2-3; 7 positions agree with TRBD2. This CDR3 has 14 residues. V dropped 10 bases and J dropped 10; count of bases not matched to a gene: 17. CDR1 and CDR2 (germline): ENHRY, SYGVKD. The CDR3 DNA sequence: TGTGCCACCGCGGGGGTGGTGGGGACCGATGCGCAGTATTTT. It specifies CATAGVVGTDAQYF.

The chain links TRBV9 to TRBJ1-4; D not certain. With 0 bases removed from V and 1 base from J, the gap between germline ends came to 7 bases. The CDR3 is made up of 15 amino acids. Germline assignment: CDR1 SGDLS and CDR2 YYNGEE. This CDR3 is CASSVAGLTNEKLFF. CDR3 coding DNA: TGTGCCAGCAGCGTAGCAGGTTTAACTAATGAAAAACTGTTTTTT.

This rearrangement joins TRBV6-1 to TRBJ2-3; 9 positions match TRBD2. Germline V lookup: CDR1 MNHNS, CDR2 SASEGT. The CDR3 consists of 16 residues. J lost 2 bases, V lost 6 bases, and 9 bases had no gene match. CDR3 amino acids: CASRGSGGRDTDTQYF. The CDR3 coding sequence is TGTGCCAGCAGGGGAAGCGGGGGGAGGGACACAGATACGCAGTATTTT.

The CDR3 DNA reads as TGTGCCAGCAGACGACTAGCAGCTGAGGATGCGCAGTATTTT. It translates to CASRRLAAEDAQYF. The chain employs TRBV27 and TRBJ2-3; 7 bases fit TRBD2. The CDR3 is 14 amino acids. CDR1 is MNHEY, CDR2 SMNVEV, per germline (reference sequence). With V trimmed by 6 bases and J by 10 bases, 13 bases remained unmatched.

As for this clonotype: Sequence at one end of the junction differs from germline and may be a read error. The chain links TRBV27 to TRBJ2-5; either TRBD1 or TRBD2 may fit D (6 bases each). The germline CDR1 and CDR2 sequences are MNHEY and SMNVEV (reference sequence). This CDR3 has 15 residues. This CDR3 reads CASSRGQAGKETQSF. The CDR3 DNA sequence: TGTGCCAGCAGTAGGGGACAAGCGGGCAAAGAGACCCAGTCTTTC.

This clonotype has a handful of counts. The CDR3 nucleotides are TGTGCCAGCAGTGAAGGGGGGGCTAAGACCCAGTATTTT. It translates to CASSEGGAKTQYF. The chain carries TRBV6-1 and TRBJ2-5; D possibly uses TRBD1 or TRBD2 (6 bases each). The J call may be mistaken, given a closer DNA end match to TRBJ2-3. The CDR3 sequence is 13 residues long. Germline CDR1 and CDR2: MNHNS and SASEGT.

This clonotype was observed a handful of times. This chain uses TRBV20-1 with TRBJ2-5, with TRBD2 matching over 8 bases. After removal of 0 bases from V and 0 bases from J, the junction contained 6 bases not matched to a gene. Germline lookup yields CDR1 DFQATT and CDR2 SNEGSKA (reference sequence). The CDR3 is 16 amino acids. The DNA of the CDR3 is TGCAGTGCTAGAGATGTGAGAGCGGGGGACCAAGAGACCCAGTACTTC. Its protein is CSARDVRAGDQETQYF.